The rows below give T cell receptor beta chains drawn from one sample of a study of regulatory T cells in long-lasting Graves disease. MiXCR, applied by TCRdb to the multiplex PCR reads, yields one record per CDR3 protein. The sample contains a few hundred thousand distinct CDR3 sequences, 15% to 20% of which appear only once. These same data were also listed under a study on T cells in Graves' hyperthyroidism and ophthalmopathy.

Sequencing used peripheral blood mononuclear cells (PBMCs), obtained at new diagnosis, from a patient treated with antithyroid drugs. These TCRs come from a middle-aged man with Graves disease. The CDR3 runs from the conserved cysteine through the conserved F or W. Each record gives: clone size, V gene, J gene, D gene, CDR3 DNA, CDR3 protein. The D gene is left open where the match is weak. For some rows the clone size is stated as once, few or many, or as a class when expanded; others skip it.

size: NA
V: TRBV30
J: TRBJ2-7
D: TRBD1
DNA: TGTGCCTGGAGCCACTTGATTACAGGGGGCGAGCAGTACTTC
CDR3: CAWSHLITGGEQYF

size: many
V: TRBV28
J: TRBJ2-3
D: NA
DNA: TGTGCCAGCAGACCCTTAGGTGGGGGGACTAGCACAGATACGCAGTATTTT
CDR3: CASRPLGGGTSTDTQYF

size: many
V: TRBV6-1
J: TRBJ1-2
D: NA
DNA: TGTGCCAGCAGTGAACCTAGACAGGTTGCTAACTATGGCTACACCTTC
CDR3: CASSEPRQVANYGYTF

size: NA
V: TRBV20-1
J: TRBJ1-2
D: NA
DNA: TGCAGTGCTAGAGATCGCAGACTGAAAACTTATGGCTACACCTTC
CDR3: CSARDRRLKTYGYTF

size: many
V: TRBV7-9
J: TRBJ2-7
D: TRBD1
DNA: TGTGCCAGCAGCCGAGGACAGGGCCACGACGAGCAGTACTTC
CDR3: CASSRGQGHDEQYF

size: few
V: TRBV7-2
J: TRBJ2-1
D: NA
DNA: TGTGCCAGCAGCTCATTTCAGTTCTTC
CDR3: CASSSFQFF

size: NA
V: TRBV7-9
J: TRBJ2-5
D: TRBD2
DNA: TGTGCCAGCAGCTTAGCGCTATTGCTAGCGGGGAAGGGAGAGACCCAGTACTTC
CDR3: CASSLALLLAGKGETQYF

size: many
V: TRBV7-2
J: TRBJ2-7
D: NA
DNA: TGTGCCAGGGATGGCCTTTGGTACGGCAGTAGCGAGCAGTACTTC
CDR3: CARDGLWYGSSEQYF

size: many
V: TRBV7-6
J: TRBJ2-7
D: TRBD1
DNA: TGTGCCAGCAGCCAATTTACAGGGGACGAGCAGTACTTC
CDR3: CASSQFTGDEQYF

size: many
V: TRBV2
J: TRBJ1-1
D: NA
DNA: TGTGCCAGCAGTGAATGGGGGGAGTCTGAAGCTTTCTTT
CDR3: CASSEWGESEAFF

size: many
V: TRBV12-3/TRBV12-4
J: TRBJ1-5
D: NA
DNA: TGTGCCAGCAGTTTAAGCTCAGGGGCCCCCTTCATGGATCAGCCCCAGCATTTT
CDR3: CASSLSSGAPFMDQPQHF

size: NA
V: TRBV5-4
J: TRBJ2-7
D: NA
DNA: TGTGCCAGCAGCCAGGACAGCCGGAGCTCCTACGAGCAGTACTTC
CDR3: CASSQDSRSSYEQYF

size: NA
V: TRBV12-5
J: TRBJ2-4
D: TRBD1
DNA: TGTGCTAGTGGTTTGACATCGACAGGGCCGACCAAAAACATTCAGTACTTC
CDR3: CASGLTSTGPTKNIQYF

size: many
V: TRBV12-3/TRBV12-4
J: TRBJ2-7
D: TRBD1
DNA: TGTGCCAGCAGCCGCACAGGGGGTCCGGCCTACGAGCAGTACTTC
CDR3: CASSRTGGPAYEQYF

size: NA
V: TRBV20-1
J: TRBJ1-5
D: TRBD1
DNA: TGCAGTGCAACCGGGACAGGGCACGGTCAGCCCCAGCATTTT
CDR3: CSATGTGHGQPQHF

size: NA
V: TRBV14
J: TRBJ1-2
D: NA
DNA: TGTGCCAGCAGCCAGATCGGGCGAGCCGCCTATGGCTACACCTTC
CDR3: CASSQIGRAAYGYTF

size: many
V: TRBV14
J: TRBJ2-3
D: NA
DNA: TGTGCCAGCAGCCATCGGGGGCGGGAAGATACGCAGTATTTT
CDR3: CASSHRGREDTQYF

size: NA
V: TRBV20-1
J: TRBJ1-6
D: NA
DNA: TGCAGTGCTAATGAGGGTAGCTCCTATAATTCACCCCTCCACTTT
CDR3: CSANEGSSYNSPLHF

size: many
V: TRBV28
J: TRBJ1-2
D: TRBD1
DNA: TGTGCCAGCAGTTACCAAGGAGCCTTGACAGGGAACTATGGCTACACCTTC
CDR3: CASSYQGALTGNYGYTF

size: few
V: TRBV29-1
J: TRBJ1-3
D: NA
DNA: TGCAGCGTTGAAGAACAGCTCGGAAACACCATATATTTT
CDR3: CSVEEQLGNTIYF

size: NA
V: TRBV24-1
J: TRBJ2-3
D: TRBD2
DNA: TGTGCCACCAGTGATTTGTACGGGGGGAGCACAGATACGCAGTATTTT
CDR3: CATSDLYGGSTDTQYF

size: NA
V: TRBV5-1
J: TRBJ1-1
D: NA
DNA: TGCGCCAGCAGCTCGCACGGAACGATCCTGAACACTGAAGCTTTCTTT
CDR3: CASSSHGTILNTEAFF

size: NA
V: TRBV10-3
J: TRBJ2-1
D: NA
DNA: TGTGCCATCAGTGAGGGACTAAACTCCTACAATGAGCAGTTCTTC
CDR3: CAISEGLNSYNEQFF

size: many
V: TRBV28
J: TRBJ2-5
D: NA
DNA: TGTGCCAGCAGTTTAGGGCGGTACCAAGAGACCCAGTACTTC
CDR3: CASSLGRYQETQYF

size: few
V: TRBV5-5
J: TRBJ1-5
D: NA
DNA: TGTGCCAGCAGCCAACTAGTGGCAGGTGATCAGCCCCAGCATTTT
CDR3: CASSQLVAGDQPQHF

size: many
V: TRBV18
J: TRBJ2-2
D: NA
DNA: TGTGCCAGCTCACGGTCCGAATACACCGGGGAGCTGTTTTTT
CDR3: CASSRSEYTGELFF

size: many
V: TRBV5-6
J: TRBJ2-5
D: NA
DNA: TGTGCCAGCACTCAGGTCTTCCGGGGTAGTGAGACCCAGTACTTC
CDR3: CASTQVFRGSETQYF

size: many
V: TRBV12-3/TRBV12-4
J: TRBJ1-4
D: TRBD1
DNA: TGTGCCAGCAGCCCAGGACAGGGGGGGGCTAATGAAAAACTGTTTTTT
CDR3: CASSPGQGGANEKLFF

size: many
V: TRBV7-2
J: TRBJ2-7
D: NA
DNA: TGTGCCAGCAGCTTGGTGGGCGAGCAGTACTTC
CDR3: CASSLVGEQYF

size: many
V: TRBV27
J: TRBJ2-5
D: NA
DNA: TGTGCCAGCAGTAACGAGGGGGAAGAGACCCAGTACTTC
CDR3: CASSNEGEETQYF

size: NA
V: TRBV18
J: TRBJ1-4
D: TRBD1
DNA: TGTGCCAGCTCAACTCAGGGGGCGTCTTTTGAAAAACTGTTTTTT
CDR3: CASSTQGASFEKLFF

size: few
V: TRBV30
J: TRBJ2-1
D: NA
DNA: TGTGCCTGGAGTGTAGCGGAGAGCTCCTACAATGAGCAGTTCTTC
CDR3: CAWSVAESSYNEQFF

size: many
V: TRBV28
J: TRBJ1-3
D: NA
DNA: TGTGCCAGCAGCTTCGGAGAAAACACCATATATTTT
CDR3: CASSFGENTIYF

size: many
V: TRBV12-3/TRBV12-4
J: TRBJ2-5
D: NA
DNA: TGTGCCAGCAGTGAGGGTGCGGAGACCCAGTACTTC
CDR3: CASSEGAETQYF

size: few
V: TRBV20-1
J: TRBJ1-4
D: NA
DNA: TGCAGTTCAAACTTAGCTAATGAAAAACTGTTTTTT
CDR3: CSSNLANEKLFF

size: many
V: TRBV5-6
J: TRBJ1-5
D: TRBD1
DNA: TGTGCCAGCAGCTCACCCGGGGGCAGGGGGCATCAGCCCCAGCATTTT
CDR3: CASSSPGGRGHQPQHF

size: many
V: TRBV7-2
J: TRBJ2-7
D: NA
DNA: TGTGCCAGCAGCACCCTACAGGGCTGGTACGAGCAGTACTTC
CDR3: CASSTLQGWYEQYF

size: many
V: TRBV18
J: TRBJ1-4
D: NA
DNA: TGTGCCAGCTCACCCGCCGATGAAAAACTGTTTTTT
CDR3: CASSPADEKLFF

size: many
V: TRBV12-3/TRBV12-4
J: TRBJ1-4
D: TRBD1
DNA: TGTGCCAGCAGCCCAGACAGGGCTTTTAATGAAAAACTGTTTTTT
CDR3: CASSPDRAFNEKLFF

size: NA
V: TRBV20-1
J: TRBJ2-3
D: NA
DNA: TGCAGTGCTGAGGATGTGGGGGGCACAGATACGCAGTATTTT
CDR3: CSAEDVGGTDTQYF

size: many
V: TRBV5-6
J: TRBJ1-5
D: NA
DNA: TGTGCCAGCAGCTTGGCGCACAGCAATCAGCCCCAGCATTTT
CDR3: CASSLAHSNQPQHF

size: medium-sized
V: TRBV18
J: TRBJ2-7
D: TRBD1
DNA: TGTGCCAGCTCCCCAGGGGGCGCGGGTCACGAGCAGTACTTC
CDR3: CASSPGGAGHEQYF

size: many
V: TRBV18
J: TRBJ1-5
D: NA
DNA: TGTGCCAGCTCTACCGACGGTGATAGCAATCAGCCCCAGCATTTT
CDR3: CASSTDGDSNQPQHF

size: NA
V: TRBV27
J: TRBJ1-1
D: TRBD1
DNA: TGTGCCAGCAGCATCGACAGGGTGAACACTGAAGCTTTCTTT
CDR3: CASSIDRVNTEAFF

size: NA
V: TRBV27
J: TRBJ1-6
D: NA
DNA: TGTGCCAGCAGTCCGGACGGCATTTCACCCCTCCACTTT
CDR3: CASSPDGISPLHF

size: many
V: TRBV19
J: TRBJ2-2
D: TRBD2
DNA: TGTGCCAGTAGAGACGAAGGGACTAGCGGTAACACCGGGGAGCTGTTTTTT
CDR3: CASRDEGTSGNTGELFF

size: many
V: TRBV30
J: TRBJ1-5
D: TRBD1
DNA: TGTGCCTGGACCGGGACAGGGGGCGATCAGCCCCAGCATTTT
CDR3: CAWTGTGGDQPQHF

size: many
V: TRBV13
J: TRBJ2-5
D: TRBD1
DNA: TGTGCCAGCAGCCCGTATAGGGGGCAGAATGGAGAGACCCAGTACTTC
CDR3: CASSPYRGQNGETQYF

size: many
V: TRBV18
J: TRBJ1-4
D: NA
DNA: TGTGCCAGCTCGCCACGGGGCACTAATGAAAAACTGTTTTTT
CDR3: CASSPRGTNEKLFF

size: many
V: TRBV20-1
J: TRBJ2-7
D: NA
DNA: TGCAGTGCTAGAGATCACGGGACCCAGCTTTACGAGCAGTACTTC
CDR3: CSARDHGTQLYEQYF

size: many
V: TRBV5-1
J: TRBJ2-3
D: TRBD1
DNA: TGCGCCAGCAGCTACCCCCGGGACAGGAGCACAGATACGCAGTATTTT
CDR3: CASSYPRDRSTDTQYF

size: NA
V: TRBV12-3/TRBV12-4
J: TRBJ1-1
D: NA
DNA: TGTGCCAGCAGTTTAATAGCAATGAACACTGAAGCTTTCTTT
CDR3: CASSLIAMNTEAFF

size: NA
V: TRBV28
J: TRBJ1-2
D: NA
DNA: TGTGCCTGCAACAGGTTATCCTATGGCTACACCTTC
CDR3: CACNRLSYGYTF

size: many
V: TRBV24-1
J: TRBJ2-7
D: NA
DNA: TGTGCCACCTCCCAGGGGTTTGCACAAGTCCACGAGCAGTACTTC
CDR3: CATSQGFAQVHEQYF

size: many
V: TRBV12-3/TRBV12-4
J: TRBJ2-7
D: TRBD1
DNA: TGTGCCAGCAGTTCCCTAGACAGGGCCGAGCAGTACTTC
CDR3: CASSSLDRAEQYF